This is a list of T cell receptor beta chains from one sample in a study of shared clonotypes between healthy human individuals. Profiling relied on immunoSEQ multiplex PCR, and the TCRdb table lists in-frame clones only, not all of them. The sample records about 2 million clones, just under 95% being singletons. Sequencing was done on a sample of naive CD8+ T cells sorted from blood. The receptors stem from a man between 18 and 29 years old in good health. Each CDR3 is given with its conserved first and last residue. A D gene is named only where the DNA matches it firmly. The listing skips clone size in some rows; elsewhere it reads once, few, many or a size class.

CDR3 DNA	CDR3 protein	J gene	D gene	V gene	clone size
TGTGCCTGGAGTGTCCCGGGTAGGGGCAATCAGCCCCAGCATTTT	CAWSVPGRGNQPQHF	TRBJ1-5	-	TRBV30	-
TGTGCCAGCAGCTTAGAGACAGGGGGCACAGATACGCAGTATTTT	CASSLETGGTDTQYF	TRBJ2-3	TRBD1	TRBV7-9	once
TGTGCCAGCAGTGAAGAGGGGGAAGGGAAAGGATGGGACACCATATATTTT	CASSEEGEGKGWDTIYF	TRBJ1-3	-	TRBV2	-
TGTGCCAGCAGTTATGATGGAAAGGAGTACGAGCAGTACTTC	CASSYDGKEYEQYF	TRBJ2-7	-	TRBV6-5	-
TGTGCCAGCAGTTTAGGTGATCATTTAACTACAGATACGCAGTATTTT	CASSLGDHLTTDTQYF	TRBJ2-3	-	TRBV27	-
TGTGCCAGCAGCTACACAGGGATTAGGACTAGCCTAGGCCCCTACAATGAGCAGTTCTTC	CASSYTGIRTSLGPYNEQFF	TRBJ2-1	TRBD2	TRBV5-4	-
TGTGCCAGCAGCTTATATAGACTAGCGGGGGGTATTTACAATGAGCAGTTCTTC	CASSLYRLAGGIYNEQFF	TRBJ2-1	TRBD2	TRBV7-2	-
TGCGCCAGCAGCCAACTAACAGGGGAAGAGACCCAGTACTTC	CASSQLTGEETQYF	TRBJ2-5	TRBD1	TRBV4-1	-
TGTGCCAGCGGACGGACAGTTCCCTACGAGCAGTACTTC	CASGRTVPYEQYF	TRBJ2-7	-	TRBV2	-
TGTGCCACCAGCGGCCACGGGACAGGGGTTCAGCCCCAGCATTTT	CATSGHGTGVQPQHF	TRBJ1-5	TRBD1	TRBV15	once
TGTGCCAGCAGTTACTCGGCGGGGACAGGGTATGGCTACACCTTC	CASSYSAGTGYGYTF	TRBJ1-2	TRBD1	TRBV6-6	-
TGTGCAAGTCGCTTAGATTTGAGCAGCGTGGGGACAGGGTTAGAGACCCAGTACTTC	CASRLDLSSVGTGLETQYF	TRBJ2-5	-	TRBV12-2	once
TGTGCCAGCAGCTTGGACGGAGACTATAATTCACCCCTCCACTTT	CASSLDGDYNSPLHF	TRBJ1-6	-	TRBV5-6	-
TGCAGCGTTGAAGATCTGCGGGAAGTTGATACGCAGTATTTT	CSVEDLREVDTQYF	TRBJ2-3	-	TRBV29-1	-
TGTGCCAGCAGCCCGTACGGTGGGACTAGCGGGGGCAATGAGCAGTTCTTC	CASSPYGGTSGGNEQFF	TRBJ2-1	TRBD2	TRBV14	once
TGTGCCAGCAGCTTGTCTAGCGGGGTATCCTACGAGCAGTACTTC	CASSLSSGVSYEQYF	TRBJ2-7	TRBD2	TRBV5-4	-
TGTGCCAGCAGTTACGAGGGTACTGAAGCTTTCTTT	CASSYEGTEAFF	TRBJ1-1	-	TRBV6-5	-
TGTGCCTGGAGGACTAGCGGTTGGGAGGAAGATACGCAGTATTTT	CAWRTSGWEEDTQYF	TRBJ2-3	TRBD2	TRBV30	-
TGTGCCAGCAGCTTGCCTCGTAACTATGGCTACACCTTC	CASSLPRNYGYTF	TRBJ1-2	-	TRBV5-6	-
TGCGCCAGCAGTGACTTGGGGCCAACAGATACGCAGTATTTT	CASSDLGPTDTQYF	TRBJ2-3	-	TRBV10-2	-
TGTGCCAGCAGCTTAGGCGGGACAGAAAATTCACCCCTCCACTTT	CASSLGGTENSPLHF	TRBJ1-6	TRBD1	TRBV7-6	-
TGTGCCAGTAGTCCAGGACTAGTTTGGTTCAATGAGCAGTTCTTC	CASSPGLVWFNEQFF	TRBJ2-1	TRBD2	TRBV19	-
TGTGCCAGCTCACCAACAGGAACCTACGAGCAGTACTTC	CASSPTGTYEQYF	TRBJ2-7	-	TRBV18	once
TGTGCCAGCAGCTTAGACATAGAAGAGACCCAGTACTTC	CASSLDIEETQYF	TRBJ2-5	-	TRBV7-2	-
TGTGCCAGCAGTATAGACTTTTCCTTCACAGATACGCAGTATTTT	CASSIDFSFTDTQYF	TRBJ2-3	-	TRBV6-5	-
TGTGCCAGCAGCTTAGTCTCGCAAGAGACCCAGTACTTC	CASSLVSQETQYF	TRBJ2-5	-	TRBV11-2	-
TGTGCCAGCAGGGACTTAGAGACCCAGTACTTC	CASRDLETQYF	TRBJ2-5	-	TRBV2	-
TGCGCCAGCAGCTTCCAGGGGTACGAGCAGTACTTC	CASSFQGYEQYF	TRBJ2-7	-	TRBV5-1	-
TGTGCCAGCAGCTTAGTTCTACAGGGGGAAGATGGCTACACCTTC	CASSLVLQGEDGYTF	TRBJ1-2	TRBD1	TRBV7-9	-
TGTGCCAGCAGTGACCGGCCGGGGGATACGCAGTATTTT	CASSDRPGDTQYF	TRBJ2-3	-	TRBV6-1	-
TGTGCCAGCAGTTCAGGACAGGGGGCTTGGCAGCCCCAGCATTTT	CASSSGQGAWQPQHF	TRBJ1-5	TRBD1	TRBV27	-
TGTGCCAGCAGTTACGGGACAGCGCAAGAGACCCAGTACTTC	CASSYGTAQETQYF	TRBJ2-5	TRBD1	TRBV6-6	-
TGTGCCAGCATCGGAGGCACTGAAGCTTTCTTT	CASIGGTEAFF	TRBJ1-1	-	TRBV28	-
TGTGCCAGCAGTGAATATCAGCCCCAGCATTTT	CASSEYQPQHF	TRBJ1-5	-	TRBV6-1	-
TGTGCCAGCAGTCCGTCCGGGAGCTTTAATGAAAAACTGTTTTTT	CASSPSGSFNEKLFF	TRBJ1-4	-	TRBV7-9	-
TGCGCCAGCAGCCAAGAACCGGGGGAAGGCTATGGCTACACCTTC	CASSQEPGEGYGYTF	TRBJ1-2	-	TRBV4-1	-
TGTGCCAGCAGGGGACTTTACGAGCAGTACTTC	CASRGLYEQYF	TRBJ2-7	-	TRBV7-9	-
TGTGCCAGCAGCGTAGGCGGGAGCTCCTATAATTCACCCCTCCACTTT	CASSVGGSSYNSPLHF	TRBJ1-6	-	TRBV9	once
TGTGCCAGCAGCTTTCTCGCCTCCTACGAGCAGTACTTC	CASSFLASYEQYF	TRBJ2-7	-	TRBV7-9	-
TGTGCCAGCAGCGAGGGGGGTTCCCAAGAGACCCAGTACTTC	CASSEGGSQETQYF	TRBJ2-5	-	TRBV2	-
TGTGCCAGCAGTTTAATCAGGGGGTACGAGCAGTACTTC	CASSLIRGYEQYF	TRBJ2-7	TRBD1	TRBV28	-
TGTGCCAGCAGCTTAGCGGGGACAGGGGTAGGCAATCAGCCCCAGCATTTT	CASSLAGTGVGNQPQHF	TRBJ1-5	TRBD1	TRBV7-8	-
TGTGCCAGCAGCGTAGTTGAGGACAGGGGCACAGATACGCAGTATTTT	CASSVVEDRGTDTQYF	TRBJ2-3	TRBD1	TRBV9	-
TGTGCCAGCAGTTCACCCGGGACCACCTCCTACGAGCAGTACTTC	CASSSPGTTSYEQYF	TRBJ2-7	-	TRBV28	-
TGTGCCAGCAGCTTAGTAGGGGGACAGACAAACACCATATATTTT	CASSLVGGQTNTIYF	TRBJ1-3	TRBD1	TRBV7-8	-
TGTGCCAGCAGCGCGCGCCTCACCGGGGAGCTGTTTTTT	CASSARLTGELFF	TRBJ2-2	-	TRBV9	-
TGTGCCAGCACCCTCCTGGGTTTAGGGGAGCTGTTTTTT	CASTLLGLGELFF	TRBJ2-2	-	TRBV6-1	-
TGTGCCAGCAGCTTCTCTACAGGGGTCTTCTCCTACGAGCAGTACTTC	CASSFSTGVFSYEQYF	TRBJ2-7	TRBD1	TRBV7-2	-
TGCGCCAGCAGCCCAGGGCCCCAATATGGCTACACCTTC	CASSPGPQYGYTF	TRBJ1-2	-	TRBV4-3	-
TGTGCCAGCAGCTTTCAGGCAGGGTCCTACGAGCAGTACTTC	CASSFQAGSYEQYF	TRBJ2-7	-	TRBV7-2	-
TGTGCCAGCAGTGAGTTCGGGACGGTGAATTCACCCCTCCACTTT	CASSEFGTVNSPLHF	TRBJ1-6	-	TRBV6-1	-
TGCGCCAGCAGCGTGGCAACGAACACCGGGGAGCTGTTTTTT	CASSVATNTGELFF	TRBJ2-2	-	TRBV5-1	few
TGTGCCTGGACCAGGGACAGGGATGAACCCCTCCACTTT	CAWTRDRDEPLHF	TRBJ1-6	TRBD1	TRBV30	-
TGTGCCAGCAGCCCGGGACTAGCGGGGGGGCTCGGCACCGGGGAGCTGTTTTTT	CASSPGLAGGLGTGELFF	TRBJ2-2	TRBD2	TRBV7-3	-
TGTGCCAGCAGCTCCCGACAAACTAATGAAAAACTGTTTTTT	CASSSRQTNEKLFF	TRBJ1-4	-	TRBV5-5	once
TGTGCCAGCAGTATGGGACGGTCCTACGAGCAGTACTTC	CASSMGRSYEQYF	TRBJ2-7	-	TRBV28	-
TGCGCCAGCACTGAGCGGGGGAGCTACGAGCAGTACTTC	CASTERGSYEQYF	TRBJ2-7	TRBD2	TRBV5-1	once